The 18 T cell receptor beta chains below come from one sample, sequenced in a study of regulatory T cells in long-lasting Graves disease. With iRepertoire HTBI primers and Arm-PCR of CDR3 regions, TCR beta libraries were built. TCRdb processed the multiplex PCR reads anew with MiXCR; each CDR3 protein has one entry. Among approximately 400,000 distinct CDR3 sequences, roughly a quarter were seen once, and the ten largest hold roughly 26%. Noted time point: persistent/refractory GD, antithyroid drugs over 5 years with positive TRAb. With RNA extracted from PBMCs as input, the TCR library was made. The sample was peripheral blood mononuclear cells (PBMCs), taken when the disease was refractory, from a patient treated with antithyroid drugs. Receptors originate from a female donor with Graves disease.

Ten or more counts support this clonotype. The chain combines TRBV12-3 or TRBV12-4 with TRBJ1-5, with a possible D match to TRBD1 (6 bases). This CDR3 region has 13 residues. The V end was cut by 5 bases, the J end by 7 bases, with 12 bases between. The CDR3 bases are TGTGCCAGCAGTCGACAGGTTCGGCAGCCCCAGCATTTT. It yields the protein CASSRQVRQPQHF.

This clonotype was counted a single time. This chain joins TRBV19 and TRBJ2-7; TRBD1 or TRBD2 may be the D gene (5 bases each). The germline CDR1 and CDR2 sequences are LNHDA and SQIVND (reference sequence). The V end was cut by 3 bases, the J end by 6 bases, with 21 bases between. The CDR3 length is 16 residues. In nucleotides, the CDR3 is TGTGCCAGTAGTATGCGGCATGGGGGAGAGGCCCCCGAGCAGTACTTC. This encodes CASSMRHGGEAPEQYF. Filled out from reference TRBV19 and TRBJ2-7, the complete variable domain reads DGGITQSPKYLFRKEGQNVTLSCEQNLNHDAMYWYRQDPGQGLRLIYYSQIVNDFQKGDIAEGYSVSREKKESFPLTVTSAQKNPTAFYLCASSMRHGGEAPEQYFGPGTRLTVT.

As to this clonotype: One base away lies a much larger clone, so this may be a sequencing read error. The V call is TRBV20-1, the J call TRBJ1-1; D unclear. CDR1 and CDR2 (germline): DFQATT, SNEGSKA (reference sequence). CDR3 size: 13 residues. CDR3 sequence: CGAPTAGITEAFF. CDR3 coding DNA: TGCGGTGCCCCGACGGCCGGGATCACTGAAGCTTTCTTT.

In regard to this clonotype: A much more abundant neighbour one base away suggests this may be a read error. V usage is TRBV20-1 and J usage is TRBJ2-7, with unresolved D. There are 10 residues in the CDR3. Looked up from germline, CDR1 is DFQATT and CDR2 is SNEGSKA (reference sequence). In DNA, the CDR3 is TGCAGTGCTAAGAACAGCGAGCAGCACTTC. Translated, it gives CSAKNSEQHF.

This clonotype was recorded at least ten times. V is TRBV2 and J is TRBJ2-7, with 7 bases fitting TRBD2. With V trimmed by 8 bases and J by 3 bases, 22 bases remained unmatched. CDR1 is SNHLY and CDR2 is FYNNEI in the germline V gene. The CDR3 is made up of 18 amino acids. Here the CDR3 DNA reads TGTGCCAGCCTTCCCCGGCAGGGAGCGGGACCAACCTACTACGAGCAGTACTTC. Its protein is CASLPRQGAGPTYYEQYF.

This clonotype was seen just once. The gene calls are TRBV7-8 and TRBJ2-7; the match to TRBD1 covers 10 bases. CDR3 length: 17 amino acids. J gave up 1 base and V 1 base, and 7 bases lay outside the gene matches. The germline gives CDR1 SGHVS, CDR2 FQNEAQ. The CDR3 coding sequence is TGTGCCAGCAGCTTAGAGGTGGGACAGGGGCTTTCCTACGAGCAGTACTTC. Its protein product is CASSLEVGQGLSYEQYF.

There are many counts of this clonotype. The rearrangement joins TRBV28 to TRBJ1-1; perhaps TRBD1 as D (5 bases). The CDR3 extends over 12 amino acids. The V gene's germline CDR1 is MDHEN and CDR2 SYDVKM. V gave up 6 bases and J gave up 11 bases, with 16 bases separating them. CDR3 nucleotides: TGTGCCAGCAGGTTGAGGGGATTCGTTGCTTTCTTT. Translating it yields CASRLRGFVAFF. The full variable domain, in which reference TRBV28 and TRBJ1-1 provide the parts outside the CDR3, is DVKVTQSSRYLVKRTGEKVFLECVQDMDHENMFWYRQDPGLGLRLIYFSYDVKMKEKGDIPEGYSVSREKKERFSLILESASTNQTSMYLCASRLRGFVAFFGQGTRLTVV.

Concerning this clonotype itself: A much larger clone is a single base away; this may be a read error. The chain employs TRBV2 and TRBJ1-3; D is possibly TRBD1 (6 bases). The CDR3 consists of 15 residues. Per germline, CDR1 SNHLY and CDR2 FYNNEI. The DNA of the CDR3 is TGTGCCAGCAAAGGTCTCGGGACAACTGGAAACACCATGTATTTT. Its translation is CASKGLGTTGNTMYF.

This clonotype showed up just a few times. V usage is TRBV30 and J usage is TRBJ1-1; unclear D gene. The ends were cut back, 3 bases at V and 0 bases at J, with 14 bases in the middle. The CDR3 extends over 15 amino acids. The germline CDR1 and CDR2 sequences are GTSNPN and SVGIG (reference sequence). The chain's CDR3 is CAWSPQDGLNTEAFF. The DNA for the CDR3 is TGTGCCTGGAGCCCCCAAGACGGTCTGAACACTGAAGCTTTCTTT.

This clonotype came up a few times. V and J are TRBV9 and TRBJ2-5; no reliable D call. V was trimmed by 7 bases and J by 3 bases, leaving 13 bases between them. From germline, CDR1 is SGDLS and CDR2 YYNGEE. This CDR3 region has 13 residues. CDR3 nucleotide sequence: TGTGCCAGCCGTCCTGTAAAAGAAGAGACCCAGTACTTC. Translation: CASRPVKEETQYF.

Remarks on this clonotype: A much more abundant neighbour one base away suggests this may be a read error. V is TRBV27 and J is TRBJ2-5; D gene uncertain. CDR3 length: 14 residues. Germline CDR1 MNHEY, CDR2 SMNVEV (reference sequence). The CDR3 here is CAGSSGRVGETQYF. The CDR3 coding sequence is TGTGCCGGCAGTTCCGGACGAGTCGGGGAGACCCAGTACTTC.

This chain links TRBV29-1 with TRBJ1-6, with 7 bases identical to TRBD1. The CDR3 contains 13 residues. V shed 7 bases and J 4 bases; nucleotides not matched to a gene: 4. Germline V gene lookup returns CDR1 SQVTM and CDR2 ANQGSEA. The CDR3 loop reads CSAKQGYNSPLHF. The CDR3 bases are TGCAGCGCGAAACAGGGGTATAATTCACCCCTCCACTTT.

A few counts support this clonotype. The chain has TRBV5-1 and TRBJ1-5; possible D gene TRBD1, 5 bases. The V gene lost 3 bases and the J gene lost 4 bases, with 8 bases spanning the gap. This CDR3 comprises 13 residues. Germline loops: CDR1 SGHRS, CDR2 YFSETQ. CDR3 residues: CASSWDGNQPQHF. As DNA, the CDR3 is TGCGCCAGCAGCTGGGACGGTAATCAGCCCCAGCATTTT.

This clonotype was recorded many times. V gene TRBV6-5 combines with J gene TRBJ1-6; D remains unclear. The V and J ends lost 2 bases and 6 bases respectively, with 14 bases between them. The V gene's germline CDR1 is MNHEY and CDR2 SVGAGI. The CDR3 covers 16 residues. The CDR3 coding sequence is TGTGCCAGCAGTTACAAACTCAGCGCAGCTAATTCACCCCTCCACTTT. It codes for CASSYKLSAANSPLHF.

The gene calls are TRBV5-6 and TRBJ2-2; a possible D gene is TRBD2 (8 bases). Trimming removed 0 bases at V and 5 bases at J, with 11 bases between. The V gene's germline CDR1 is SGHDT and CDR2 YYEEEE. The CDR3 is 15 amino acids. Here the CDR3 reads CASSLVAGQTGELFF. Written as DNA, the CDR3 is TGTGCCAGCAGCTTGGTAGCGGGACAGACCGGGGAGCTGTTTTTT.

This CDR3 reads CSAKNLGPVNQPQHF. CDR3 DNA sequence: TGCAGTGCCAAAAACCTGGGGCCAGTCAATCAGCCCCAGCATTTT. The J gene is TRBJ1-5, the V gene TRBV20-1; TRBD1 might be the D (5 bases). With 6 bases removed from V and 3 bases from J, the gap between germline ends came to 18 bases. Per germline, CDR1 DFQATT and CDR2 SNEGSKA (reference sequence). The CDR3 covers 15 residues.

This clonotype was detected a few times. The chain links TRBV10-3 to TRBJ1-2; TRBD1 is a possible D gene (5 bases). CDR3 length: 14 residues. The germline CDR1 and CDR2 sequences are ENHRY and SYGVKD. V was clipped by 3 bases and J by 2 bases, with 10 bases between them. As DNA, the CDR3 is TGTGCCATCAGTGAATGGAGGGGCAACTATGGCTACACCTTC. It translates to CAISEWRGNYGYTF.

This clonotype was counted once. J is TRBJ2-5 and V is TRBV29-1, with D unclear. Germline V gene lookup returns CDR1 SQVTM and CDR2 ANQGSEA. The CDR3 has 15 amino acids. V was cut by 4 bases and J by 0 bases, with 15 bases left in between. The CDR3 here is CSVALADLYQETQYF. The CDR3 DNA follows: TGCAGCGTTGCCCTGGCAGACTTGTACCAAGAGACCCAGTACTTC.